This TCR beta chain was captured by sequencing in a study of cytomegalovirus exposure and HLA in healthy donors. Overall study findings and caveats: Cytomegalovirus association was assigned to more than 150 TCR beta chains. An apparent linkage of common viral pathogens to several of the most significant clusters emerged in a later analysis. Excluded were some V segments that proved indistinguishable, including TRBV6-2 and TRBV6-3.

This clone was recorded once. Antigen: not known. A multiplex PCR was run with 60 Vbeta primers and 13 Jbeta primers. Only in-frame clones appear in the TCRdb table, and some are missing; sequencing was by immunoSEQ multiplex PCR. The profile covers almost 200,000 clones, with roughly 77% appearing a single time and about 0.36% taken by the ten largest. CDR1 is SGDLS and CDR2 is YYNGEE in the germline V gene. The CDR3 is made up of 15 amino acids. Trimming took off 2 bases at V and 2 bases at J, with 12 bases between the two ends. Sequencing was done on a sample of PBMCs. The clonotype originates from a male donor in good health and CMV-seropositive. This chain links TRBV9 with TRBJ2-3; maybe TRBD2 (6 bases). For the CDR3, the DNA is TGTGCCAGCAGCGTGGGGACTCTAGACACAGATACGCAGTATTTT. Translation gives CASSVGTLDTDTQYF. Full variable domain (remainder filled in from reference TRBV9 and TRBJ2-3): DSGVTQTPKHLITATGQRVTLRCSPRSGDLSVYWYQQSLDQGLQFLIQYYNGEERAKGNILERFSAQQFPDLHSELNLSSLELGDSALYFCASSVGTLDTDTQYFGPGTRLTVL.